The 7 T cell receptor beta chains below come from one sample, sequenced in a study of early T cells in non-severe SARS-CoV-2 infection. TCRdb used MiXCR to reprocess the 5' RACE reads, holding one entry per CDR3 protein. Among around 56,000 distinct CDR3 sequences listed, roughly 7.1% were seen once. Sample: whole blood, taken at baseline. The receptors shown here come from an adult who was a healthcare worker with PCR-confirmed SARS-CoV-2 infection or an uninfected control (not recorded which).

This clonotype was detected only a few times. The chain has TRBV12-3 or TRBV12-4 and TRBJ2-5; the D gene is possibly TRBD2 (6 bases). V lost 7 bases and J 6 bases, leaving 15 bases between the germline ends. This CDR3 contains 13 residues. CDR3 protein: CASTLGGKKTQYF. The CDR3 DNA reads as TGTGCCAGCACCTTGGGGGGAAAGAAGACCCAGTACTTC.

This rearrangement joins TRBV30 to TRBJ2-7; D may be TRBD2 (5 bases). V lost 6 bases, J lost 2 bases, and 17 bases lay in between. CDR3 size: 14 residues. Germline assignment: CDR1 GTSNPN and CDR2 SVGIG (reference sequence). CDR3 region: CACSSGEGTYEQYF. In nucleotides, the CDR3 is TGTGCCTGTTCGTCCGGCGAGGGAACCTACGAGCAGTACTTC.

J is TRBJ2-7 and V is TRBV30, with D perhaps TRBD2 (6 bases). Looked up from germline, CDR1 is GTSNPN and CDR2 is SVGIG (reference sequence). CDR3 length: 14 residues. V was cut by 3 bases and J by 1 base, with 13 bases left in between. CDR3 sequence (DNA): TGTGCCTGGAGCGGGACTGGCGGATCCTACGAGCAGTACTTC. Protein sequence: CAWSGTGGSYEQYF.

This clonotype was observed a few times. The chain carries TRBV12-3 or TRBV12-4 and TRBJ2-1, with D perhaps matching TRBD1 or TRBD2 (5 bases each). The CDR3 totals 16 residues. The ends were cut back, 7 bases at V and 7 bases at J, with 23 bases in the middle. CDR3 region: CASTPSRGATRNEQFF. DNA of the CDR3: TGTGCCAGCACCCCGAGCCGAGGGGCGACTCGTAATGAGCAGTTCTTC.

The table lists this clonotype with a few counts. As DNA, the CDR3 is TGTGCCAGCAGTTTTGAGGAATTTGCTGAAGCTTTCTTT. Amino acid sequence: CASSFEEFAEAFF. This chain links TRBV28 with TRBJ1-1; unclear D gene. Deletions cut 3 bases from V and 6 bases from J, with 11 bases between. CDR3 length: 13 amino acids. Germline V lookup: CDR1 MDHEN, CDR2 SYDVKM.

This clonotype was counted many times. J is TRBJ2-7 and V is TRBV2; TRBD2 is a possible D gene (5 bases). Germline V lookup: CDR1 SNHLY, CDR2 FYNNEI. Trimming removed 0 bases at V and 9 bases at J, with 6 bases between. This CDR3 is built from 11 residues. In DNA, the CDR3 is TGTGCCAGCAGTGAAGCCCGGGGGCAGTACTTC. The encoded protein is CASSEARGQYF.

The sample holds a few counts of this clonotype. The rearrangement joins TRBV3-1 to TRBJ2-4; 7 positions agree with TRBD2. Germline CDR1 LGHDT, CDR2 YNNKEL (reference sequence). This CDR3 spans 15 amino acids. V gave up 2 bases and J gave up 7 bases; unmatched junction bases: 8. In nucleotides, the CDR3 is TGTGCCAGCAGCCAACAAGGACTAGAAGGGAACATTCAGTACTTC. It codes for CASSQQGLEGNIQYF.